This T cell receptor beta chain was sequenced in a study of patients with pleural tuberculosis (dated by TCRdb to the mid-2010s). The sample was run on an Illumina Genome Analyzer IIx. The raw public reads went through TCRdb reprocessing: fastp at Q25, MiXCR clone calling, in-frame beta chains kept. Entries that share a CDR3 protein sequence are merged under the most common genes and DNA. The sample profile shows around 54,000 distinct CDR3 sequences; around 6.7% of them were found once. The ten most abundant clones make up roughly 15% of the sample. As for this clonotype: Its antigen remains undetermined. This could be a read error, since a much larger clone is one nucleotide away.

The germline V gene (reference sequence) supplies CDR1 SGHAT and CDR2 FQDESV. From the cysteine up to the phenylalanine, the CDR3 has a length of 15 residues. The entry retains the CDR3 DNA only, 45 bases that are in frame from base 1. The clonotype was recovered from a human donor with pleural tuberculosis. The chain was built from TRBV11-1 and TRBJ2-1, with the D gene too uncertain to name. At the DNA level, the sequence is TGTGCCAGCAGCTTCCAGCCCCACACCTACAGTGAGCAGTTCTTC. This translates into CASSFQPHTYSEQFF.